This TCR beta chain was recovered during a study of PD-1 blockade in classical Hodgkin lymphoma. Clones were read by immunoSEQ multiplex PCR, and TCRdb kept only the in-frame ones, dropping some. This table has 25,000 to 35,000 clones, approximately 85% appearing once. This sample's time point: cycle 4 day 1 (C4D1), after about 6 weeks of nivolumab. Every patient had relapsed following autologous stem cell transplantation, and cohorts differed in brentuximab vedotin exposure. CD4+ T cells were purified from thawed PBMCs by magnetic negative selection. CDR1 and CDR2 from the germline V gene are MNHEY and SVGAGI. The ends were cut back, 4 bases at V and 6 bases at J, with 13 bases in the middle. The CDR3 runs to 13 residues.

The V call is TRBV6-5, the J call TRBJ2-7; D possibly uses TRBD1 or TRBD2 (5 bases each). The starting material was CD4+ T cells from blood, obtained before the fourth cycle of nivolumab. The origin of this receptor is a human donor with classical Hodgkin lymphoma. The CDR3 bases are TGTGCCAGCAGTTTGGGACGAGGCAGCGAGCAGTACTTC. Amino acids: CASSLGRGSEQYF.